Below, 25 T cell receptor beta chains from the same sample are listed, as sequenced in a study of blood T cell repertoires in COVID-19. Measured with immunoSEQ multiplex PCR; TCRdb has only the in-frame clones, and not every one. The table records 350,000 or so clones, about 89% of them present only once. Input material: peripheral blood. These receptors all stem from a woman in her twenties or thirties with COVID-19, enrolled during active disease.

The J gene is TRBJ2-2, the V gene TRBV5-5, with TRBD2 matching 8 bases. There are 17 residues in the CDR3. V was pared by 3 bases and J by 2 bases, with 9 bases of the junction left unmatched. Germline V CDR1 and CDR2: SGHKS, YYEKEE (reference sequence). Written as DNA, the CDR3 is TGTGCCAGCAGCTATACCCCCAGCGGGGGAAACACCGGGGAGCTGTTTTTT. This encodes CASSYTPSGGNTGELFF.

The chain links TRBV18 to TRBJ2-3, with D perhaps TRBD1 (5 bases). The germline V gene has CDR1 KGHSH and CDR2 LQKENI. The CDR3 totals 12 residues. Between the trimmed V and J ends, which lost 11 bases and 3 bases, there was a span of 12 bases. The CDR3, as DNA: TGTGCCGGAAACCAGGGAACAGATACGCAGTATTTT. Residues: CAGNQGTDTQYF.

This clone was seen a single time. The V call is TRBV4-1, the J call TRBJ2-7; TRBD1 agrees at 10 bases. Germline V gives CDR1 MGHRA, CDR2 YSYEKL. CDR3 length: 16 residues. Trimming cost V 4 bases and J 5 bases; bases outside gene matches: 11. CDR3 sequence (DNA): TGCGCCAGCAGCCGTACCGGGACAGGGGAAGGGCACGAGCAGTACTTC. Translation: CASSRTGTGEGHEQYF.

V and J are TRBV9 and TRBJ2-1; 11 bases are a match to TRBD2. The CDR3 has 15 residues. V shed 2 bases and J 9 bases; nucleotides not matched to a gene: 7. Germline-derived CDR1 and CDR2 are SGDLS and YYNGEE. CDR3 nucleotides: TGTGCCAGCAGCGTCTTACTAGCGGGAGAAGGTGAGCAGTTCTTC. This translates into CASSVLLAGEGEQFF.

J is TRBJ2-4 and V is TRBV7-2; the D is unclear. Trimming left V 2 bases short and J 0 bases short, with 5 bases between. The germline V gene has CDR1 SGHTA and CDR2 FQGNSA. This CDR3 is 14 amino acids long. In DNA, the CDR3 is TGTGCCAGCAGCTTATGGAGAGCCAAAAACATTCAGTACTTC. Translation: CASSLWRAKNIQYF.

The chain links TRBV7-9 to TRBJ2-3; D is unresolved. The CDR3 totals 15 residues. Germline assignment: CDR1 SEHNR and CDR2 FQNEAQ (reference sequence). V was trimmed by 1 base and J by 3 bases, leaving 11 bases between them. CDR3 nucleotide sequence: TGTGCCAGCAGCTTAGTAGCTTTAAAGACAGATACGCAGTATTTT. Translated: CASSLVALKTDTQYF.

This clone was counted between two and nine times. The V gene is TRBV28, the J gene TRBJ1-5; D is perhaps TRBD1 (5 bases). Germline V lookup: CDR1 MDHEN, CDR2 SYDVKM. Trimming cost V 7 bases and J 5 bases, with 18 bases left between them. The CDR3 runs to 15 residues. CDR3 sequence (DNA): TGTGCCAGCACACGAGGGGCGGGAATACATCAGCCCCAGCATTTT. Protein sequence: CASTRGAGIHQPQHF.

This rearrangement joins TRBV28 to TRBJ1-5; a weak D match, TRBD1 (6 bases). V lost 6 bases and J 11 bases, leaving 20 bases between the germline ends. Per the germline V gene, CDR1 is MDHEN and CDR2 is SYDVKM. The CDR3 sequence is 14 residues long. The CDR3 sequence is CASRGGAAVPAQHF. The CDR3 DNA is TGTGCCAGCAGGGGGGGGGCAGCAGTACCGGCCCAGCATTTT.

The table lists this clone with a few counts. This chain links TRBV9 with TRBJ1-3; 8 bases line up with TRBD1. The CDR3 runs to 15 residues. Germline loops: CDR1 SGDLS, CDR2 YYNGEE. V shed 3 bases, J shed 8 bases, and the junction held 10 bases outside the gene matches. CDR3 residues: CASSASPGTGDTIYF. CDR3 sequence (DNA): TGTGCCAGCAGCGCGAGTCCCGGGACAGGAGACACCATATATTTT.

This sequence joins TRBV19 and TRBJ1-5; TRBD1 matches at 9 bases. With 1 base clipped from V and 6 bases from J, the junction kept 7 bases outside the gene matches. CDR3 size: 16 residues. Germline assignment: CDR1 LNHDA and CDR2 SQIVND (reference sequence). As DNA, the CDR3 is TGTGCCAGTAGTATAGGACCGGGACAGGGCACTCAGCCCCAGCATTTT. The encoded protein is CASSIGPGQGTQPQHF. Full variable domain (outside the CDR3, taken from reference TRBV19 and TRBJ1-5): DGGITQSPKYLFRKEGQNVTLSCEQNLNHDAMYWYRQDPGQGLRLIYYSQIVNDFQKGDIAEGYSVSREKKESFPLTVTSAQKNPTAFYLCASSIGPGQGTQPQHFGDGTRLSIL.

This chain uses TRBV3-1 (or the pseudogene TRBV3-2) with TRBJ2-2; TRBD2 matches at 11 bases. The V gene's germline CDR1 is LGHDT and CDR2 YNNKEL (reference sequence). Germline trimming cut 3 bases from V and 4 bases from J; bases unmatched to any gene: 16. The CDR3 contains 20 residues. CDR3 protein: CASSHQFISGRARGTGELFF. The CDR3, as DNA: TGTGCCAGCAGCCATCAATTTATTAGCGGGAGGGCCAGGGGCACCGGGGAGCTGTTTTTT.

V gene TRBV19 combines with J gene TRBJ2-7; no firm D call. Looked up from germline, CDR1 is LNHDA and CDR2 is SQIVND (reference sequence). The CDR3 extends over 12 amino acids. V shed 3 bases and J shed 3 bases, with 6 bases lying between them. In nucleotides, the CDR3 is TGTGCCAGTAGTATTTCGGGCTACGAGCAGTACTTC. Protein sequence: CASSISGYEQYF.

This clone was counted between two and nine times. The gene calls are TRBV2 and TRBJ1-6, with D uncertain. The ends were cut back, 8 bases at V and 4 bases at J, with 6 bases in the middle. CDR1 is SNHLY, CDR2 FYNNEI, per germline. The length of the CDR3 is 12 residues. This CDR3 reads CASGRYNSPLHF. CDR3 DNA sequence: TGTGCCAGCGGGAGGTATAATTCACCCCTCCACTTT.

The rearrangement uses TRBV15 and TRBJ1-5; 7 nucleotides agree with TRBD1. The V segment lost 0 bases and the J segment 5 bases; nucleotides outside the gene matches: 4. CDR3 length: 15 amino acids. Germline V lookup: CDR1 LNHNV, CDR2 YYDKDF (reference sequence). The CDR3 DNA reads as TGTGCCACCAGCAGAGATTTTGGACAGGATCAGCCCCAGCATTTT. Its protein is CATSRDFGQDQPQHF.

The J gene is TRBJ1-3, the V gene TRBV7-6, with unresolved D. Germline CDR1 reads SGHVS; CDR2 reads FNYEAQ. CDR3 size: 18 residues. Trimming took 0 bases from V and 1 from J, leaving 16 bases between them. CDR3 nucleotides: TGTGCCAGCAGCTTAGCGTCCGTCGGTACGGGTTCTGGAAACACCATATATTTT. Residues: CASSLASVGTGSGNTIYF.

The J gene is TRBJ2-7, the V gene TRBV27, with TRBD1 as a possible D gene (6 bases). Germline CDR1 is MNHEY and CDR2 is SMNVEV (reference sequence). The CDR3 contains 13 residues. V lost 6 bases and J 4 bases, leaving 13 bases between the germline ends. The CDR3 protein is CASSPGTGYEQYF. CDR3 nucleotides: TGTGCCAGCAGCCCCGGCACAGGGTACGAGCAGTACTTC.

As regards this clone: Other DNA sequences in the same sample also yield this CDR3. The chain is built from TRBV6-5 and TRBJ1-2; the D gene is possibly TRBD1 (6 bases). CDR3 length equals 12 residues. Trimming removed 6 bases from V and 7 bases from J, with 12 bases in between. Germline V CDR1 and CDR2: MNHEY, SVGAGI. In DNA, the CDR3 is TGTGCCAGCAGCTACGTAGGGGGTGGCTACACCTTC. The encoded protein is CASSYVGGGYTF.

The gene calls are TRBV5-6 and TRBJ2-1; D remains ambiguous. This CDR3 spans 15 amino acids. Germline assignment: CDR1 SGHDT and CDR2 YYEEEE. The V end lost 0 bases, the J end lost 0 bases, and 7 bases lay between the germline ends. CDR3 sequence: CASSLVGSSYNEQFF. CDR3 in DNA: TGTGCCAGCAGCTTGGTCGGTAGCTCCTACAATGAGCAGTTCTTC. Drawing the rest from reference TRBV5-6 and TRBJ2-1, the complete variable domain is DAGVTQSPTHLIKTRGQQVTLRCSPKSGHDTVSWYQQALGQGPQFIFQYYEEEERQRGNFPDRFSGHQFPNYSSELNVNALLLGDSALYLCASSLVGSSYNEQFFGPGTRLTVL.

CDR3 amino acids: CASSLAGTGENYGYTF. The CDR3 DNA follows: TGTGCCAGCAGCTTAGCGGGGACAGGGGAAAACTATGGCTACACCTTC. The rearrangement joins TRBV7-8 to TRBJ1-2; the match to TRBD1 covers 10 bases. This CDR3 has 16 residues. Per the germline V gene, CDR1 is SGHVS and CDR2 is FQNEAQ. V lost 0 bases to trimming and J lost 2 bases; unmatched junction nucleotides: 3.

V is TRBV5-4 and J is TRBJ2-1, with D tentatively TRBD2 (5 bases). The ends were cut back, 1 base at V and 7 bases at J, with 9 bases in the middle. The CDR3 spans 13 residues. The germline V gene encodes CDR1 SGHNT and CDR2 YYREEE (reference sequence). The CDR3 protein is CASSLSLANEQFF. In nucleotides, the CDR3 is TGTGCCAGCAGCTTGAGTCTAGCAAATGAGCAGTTCTTC. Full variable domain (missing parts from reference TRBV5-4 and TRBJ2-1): ETGVTQSPTHLIKTRGQQVTLRCSSQSGHNTVSWYQQALGQGPQFIFQYYREEENGRGNFPPRFSGLQFPNYSSELNVNALELDDSALYLCASSLSLANEQFFGPGTRLTVL.

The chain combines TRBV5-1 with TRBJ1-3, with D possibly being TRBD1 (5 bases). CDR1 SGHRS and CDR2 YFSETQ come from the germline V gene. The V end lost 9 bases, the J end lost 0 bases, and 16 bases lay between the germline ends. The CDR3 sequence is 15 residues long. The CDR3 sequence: CATRASDISGNTIYF. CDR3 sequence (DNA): TGCGCCACAAGAGCGTCGGACATCTCTGGAAACACCATATATTTT. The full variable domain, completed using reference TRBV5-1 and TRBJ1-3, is KAGVTQTPRYLIKTRGQQVTLSCSPISGHRSVSWYQQTPGQGLQFLFEYFSETQRNKGNFPGRFSGRQFSNSRSEMNVSTLELGDSALYLCATRASDISGNTIYFGEGSWLTVV.

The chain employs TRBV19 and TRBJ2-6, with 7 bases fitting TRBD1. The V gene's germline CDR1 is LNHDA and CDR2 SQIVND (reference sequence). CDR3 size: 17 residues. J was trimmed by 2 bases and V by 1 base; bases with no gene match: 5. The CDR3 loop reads CASSIGQRGPGANVLTF. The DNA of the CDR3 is TGTGCCAGTAGTATAGGCCAAAGGGGGCCTGGGGCCAACGTCCTGACTTTC.

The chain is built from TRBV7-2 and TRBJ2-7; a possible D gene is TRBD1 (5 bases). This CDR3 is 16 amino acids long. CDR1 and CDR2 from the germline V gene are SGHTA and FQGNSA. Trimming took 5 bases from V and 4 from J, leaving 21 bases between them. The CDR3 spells CASSTSLAGNFYEQYF. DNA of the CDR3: TGTGCCAGCAGCACAAGTTTGGCAGGGAATTTTTACGAGCAGTACTTC.

The CDR3 here is CASSQASRAETQYF. The CDR3 DNA reads as TGCGCCAGCAGCCAAGCGTCCAGGGCCGAGACCCAGTACTTC. The V gene is TRBV4-3, the J gene TRBJ2-5; D might be TRBD1 (5 bases). The CDR3 length is 14 residues. Germline V lookup: CDR1 LGHNA, CDR2 YSLEER. Deletions cut 1 base from V and 5 bases from J, with 11 bases between.

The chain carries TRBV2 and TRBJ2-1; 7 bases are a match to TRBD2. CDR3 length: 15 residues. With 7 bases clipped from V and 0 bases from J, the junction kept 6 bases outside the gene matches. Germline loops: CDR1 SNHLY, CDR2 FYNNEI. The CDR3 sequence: CASTGGISSYNEQFF. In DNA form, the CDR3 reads TGTGCCAGCACCGGGGGGATTAGCTCCTACAATGAGCAGTTCTTC. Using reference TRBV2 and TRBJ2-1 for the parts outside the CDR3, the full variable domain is EPEVTQTPSHQVTQMGQEVILRCVPISNHLYFYWYRQILGQKVEFLVSFYNNEISEKSEIFDDQFSVERPDGSNFTLKIRSTKLEDSAMYFCASTGGISSYNEQFFGPGTRLTVL.